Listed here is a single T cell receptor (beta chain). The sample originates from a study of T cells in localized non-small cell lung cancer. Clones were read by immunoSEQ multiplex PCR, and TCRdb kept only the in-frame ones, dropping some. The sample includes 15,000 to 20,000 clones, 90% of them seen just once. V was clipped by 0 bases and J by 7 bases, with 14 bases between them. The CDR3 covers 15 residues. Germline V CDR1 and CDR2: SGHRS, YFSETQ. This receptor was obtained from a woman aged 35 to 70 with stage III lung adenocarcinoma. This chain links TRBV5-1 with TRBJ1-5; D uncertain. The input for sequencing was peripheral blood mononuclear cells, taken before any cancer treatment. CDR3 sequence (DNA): TGCGCCAGCAGCTTGGATGGTTCTGAATTCCAGCCCCAGCATTTT. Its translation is CASSLDGSEFQPQHF. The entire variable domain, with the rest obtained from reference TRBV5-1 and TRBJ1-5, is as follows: KAGVTQTPRYLIKTRGQQVTLSCSPISGHRSVSWYQQTPGQGLQFLFEYFSETQRNKGNFPGRFSGRQFSNSRSEMNVSTLELGDSALYLCASSLDGSEFQPQHFGDGTRLSIL.